The next 10 T cell receptor beta chains were all read from a single sample in a study of OX40 agonist ivuxolimab in advanced cancers. Libraries were prepared by immunoSEQ multiplex PCR; TCRdb keeps only in-frame clonotypes and omits some of them. The table lists tens of thousands of clones, approximately 84% of them singletons. Material: CD4+ or CD8+ T cells sorted from blood, obtained in a trial of the OX40 agonist ivuxolimab. The receptors shown here come from an adult with an advanced solid tumor such as melanoma, head and neck, liver or kidney cancer.

This chain links TRBV13 with TRBJ1-1, with D possibly matching TRBD1 (5 bases). Trimming stripped 2 bases from V and 4 bases from J, with 20 bases between. There are 17 residues in the CDR3. Germline V gives CDR1 PRHDT, CDR2 FYEKMQ (reference sequence). The CDR3 DNA is TGTGCCAGCAGCTTAAGGGGATGGGGCAGGAGGATCACTGAAGCTTTCTTT. Protein product: CASSLRGWGRRITEAFF.

The table lists this clone with a count of one. V is TRBV10-2 and J is TRBJ2-1; 13 bases line up with TRBD2. This CDR3 is built from 18 residues. With V trimmed by 6 bases and J by 0 bases, 8 bases remained unmatched. The germline gives CDR1 WSHSY, CDR2 SAAADI. Here the CDR3 reads CASRGGLAGTSSYNEQFF. In nucleotides, the CDR3 is TGCGCCAGCAGGGGGGGACTAGCGGGAACTAGCTCCTACAATGAGCAGTTCTTC.

V and J are TRBV4-3 and TRBJ2-6; weak D call: TRBD1 (5 bases). Per germline, CDR1 LGHNA and CDR2 YSLEER. Trimming shortened V by 0 bases and J by 15 bases, and 21 bases separated the two germline ends. This CDR3 is built from 16 residues. CDR3 protein: CASSQDIAGKGKGLTF. The DNA of the CDR3 is TGCGCCAGCAGCCAAGATATCGCAGGGAAAGGGAAAGGCCTGACTTTC.

The chain uses TRBV5-1 and TRBJ2-7; a possible D gene is TRBD1 (5 bases). The CDR3 is 15 amino acids. Per the germline V gene, CDR1 is SGHRS and CDR2 is YFSETQ. V lost 2 bases, J lost 5 bases, and 17 bases lay in between. CDR3 sequence reads: CASSLRRQNRDEQYF. As DNA, the CDR3 is TGCGCCAGCAGCTTAAGGCGACAGAATCGCGACGAGCAGTACTTC.

This rearrangement joins TRBV5-6 to TRBJ2-1, with TRBD2 matching 9 bases. Germline V gene sequence: CDR1 SGHDT, CDR2 YYEEEE. This CDR3 has 15 amino acids. V lost 3 bases to trimming and J lost 7 bases; unmatched junction nucleotides: 8. The CDR3 DNA sequence: TGTGCCAGCAGCTCAAGCGGGAGCGGGGGGAATGAGCAGTTCTTC. Translation gives CASSSSGSGGNEQFF.

The rearrangement links TRBV11-3 to TRBJ2-3; TRBD2 might be the D (5 bases). This CDR3 spans 15 amino acids. Deletions cut 1 base from V and 2 bases from J, with 10 bases between. Germline V gene data show CDR1 as SGHNT and CDR2 as YENEEA. The CDR3 sequence: CASSLAGSDTDTQYF. In DNA form, the CDR3 reads TGTGCCAGCAGCTTAGCGGGATCTGACACAGATACGCAGTATTTT.

This chain uses TRBV6-5 with TRBJ2-1; D remains ambiguous. Trimming left V 4 bases short and J 7 bases short, with 11 bases between. The CDR3 runs to 13 residues. Germline CDR1 is MNHEY and CDR2 is SVGAGI. The CDR3 DNA reads TGTGCCAGCAGTTCCGGTTTGACTAATGAGCAGTTCTTC. Translating it yields CASSSGLTNEQFF.

This clone was detected only once. V gene TRBV19 combines with J gene TRBJ2-3; 8 bases are shared with TRBD1. Germline trimming cut 7 bases from V and 4 bases from J; bases unmatched to any gene: 7. From germline, CDR1 is LNHDA and CDR2 SQIVND (reference sequence). The CDR3 extends over 14 amino acids. The CDR3, as DNA: TGTGCCAGTACCATGGGGGACAGGCCAGATACGCAGTATTTT. Protein product: CASTMGDRPDTQYF. The full variable domain, in which reference TRBV19 and TRBJ2-3 provide the parts outside the CDR3, is DGGITQSPKYLFRKEGQNVTLSCEQNLNHDAMYWYRQDPGQGLRLIYYSQIVNDFQKGDIAEGYSVSREKKESFPLTVTSAQKNPTAFYLCASTMGDRPDTQYFGPGTRLTVL.

This clone was counted once. This chain links TRBV5-1 with TRBJ2-7, with D possibly being TRBD1 (6 bases). V was trimmed by 4 bases and J by 4 bases, leaving 15 bases between them. The CDR3 covers 14 residues. CDR1 and CDR2 (germline): SGHRS, YFSETQ. CDR3 protein: CASSPWTEIYEQYF. The CDR3 DNA sequence: TGCGCCAGCAGCCCGTGGACAGAGATTTACGAGCAGTACTTC.

V is TRBV5-1 and J is TRBJ2-1; D not certain. There are 15 residues in the CDR3. CDR1 and CDR2 from the germline V gene are SGHRS and YFSETQ. Trimming removed 3 bases from V and 2 bases from J, with 12 bases in between. CDR3 in amino acids: CASSSTPSPYNEQFF. CDR3 bases: TGCGCCAGCAGCTCGACACCCTCCCCCTACAATGAGCAGTTCTTC.